These T cell receptor beta chains were read from a single sample in a study of blood T cell repertoires in COVID-19. Method: immunoSEQ multiplex PCR; TCRdb's copy keeps in-frame clones and lacks some. The sample lists 95,000 to 120,000 clones, more than 75% seen once, with about 7.3% in the top ten. Sequencing input: peripheral blood. The source of these receptors is a woman in her forties with acute or convalescent COVID-19. CDR3s include the opening cysteine and the closing phenylalanine or tryptophan. Each record gives: V gene, J gene, D gene, clone size, CDR3 protein, CDR3 DNA. A D gene is named only where the DNA matches it firmly. Some rows have no size entry. The others give once, few or many, or a class for an expanded clone.

TRBV7-8	TRBJ1-1	-	-	CASSHIGVGHTEAFF	TGTGCCAGCAGCCACATAGGGGTTGGCCACACTGAAGCTTTCTTT
TRBV12-3/TRBV12-4	TRBJ1-1	-	-	CASSLAQNTEAFF	TGTGCCAGCAGTTTAGCACAGAACACTGAAGCTTTCTTT
TRBV25-1	TRBJ1-2	TRBD1	once	CASSIDRDSSYGYTF	TGTGCCAGCAGTATCGACAGGGATTCTTCCTATGGCTACACCTTC
TRBV11-2	TRBJ2-2	-	-	CASSFRIRGELFF	TGTGCCAGCAGCTTTAGAATACGGGGGGAGCTGTTTTTT
TRBV10-3	TRBJ2-5	-	-	CAITRDPQETQYF	TGTGCCATCACCCGGGATCCCCAAGAGACCCAGTACTTC
TRBV29-1	TRBJ1-1	TRBD1	once	CSVRTGATEAFF	TGCAGCGTCCGGACAGGTGCCACTGAAGCTTTCTTT
TRBV7-9	TRBJ1-5	-	-	CASSPGGALNQPQHF	TGTGCCAGCAGCCCGGGGGGGGCTCTCAATCAGCCCCAGCATTTT
TRBV10-3	TRBJ1-1	-	-	CAISDQGSTEAFF	TGTGCCATCAGTGACCAGGGGTCCACTGAAGCTTTCTTT
TRBV2	TRBJ1-3	-	-	CASSDGGSGNTIYF	TGTGCCAGCAGTGACGGGGGCTCTGGAAACACCATATATTTT
TRBV6-1	TRBJ1-6	TRBD1	-	CASSEYGQGNSPLHF	TGTGCCAGCAGTGAGTACGGACAGGGGAATTCACCCCTCCACTTT
TRBV19	TRBJ2-7	TRBD2	-	CASSTLWTSAVYEQYF	TGTGCCAGTAGTACCCTCTGGACTAGCGCTGTCTACGAGCAGTACTTC
TRBV2	TRBJ1-1	TRBD1	few	CASSEDDVGTGDQRKAFF	TGTGCCAGCAGTGAAGATGATGTGGGGACAGGGGATCAACGAAAAGCTTTCTTT
TRBV6-6	TRBJ2-1	TRBD2	-	CASRARTSDLQGQFF	TGTGCCAGCAGAGCGCGGACTAGCGACCTCCAAGGGCAGTTCTTC
TRBV11-3	TRBJ2-3	-	once	CASSLLTGSGGVPQYF	TGTGCCAGCAGCTTACTAACGGGGAGCGGCGGGGTTCCGCAGTATTTT
TRBV11-2	TRBJ2-7	TRBD2	few	CASSLARGGPYEQYF	TGTGCCAGCAGCTTAGCACGGGGGGGTCCCTACGAGCAGTACTTC
TRBV5-6	TRBJ1-2	TRBD1	once	CASSLGTGHIYGYTF	TGTGCCAGCAGCTTAGGGACAGGCCATATCTATGGCTACACCTTC
TRBV5-1	TRBJ1-1	-	-	CASSLAVGRTEAFF	TGCGCCAGCAGCTTGGCTGTGGGCCGGACTGAAGCTTTCTTT
TRBV5-1	TRBJ1-1	TRBD1	-	CASSLQGGGTEAFF	TGCGCCAGCAGCTTGCAGGGGGGAGGCACTGAAGCTTTCTTT
TRBV12-5	TRBJ1-4	TRBD1	-	CASGSYTGGSNEKLFF	TGTGCTAGTGGTTCCTATACAGGGGGTTCGAATGAAAAACTGTTTTTT
TRBV6-6	TRBJ1-5	TRBD1	-	CARRGHPGNQPQHF	TGTGCCAGAAGGGGGCACCCCGGAAATCAGCCCCAGCATTTT
TRBV3-1/TRBV3-2	TRBJ1-4	-	-	CASSQGAGEKLFF	TGTGCCAGCAGCCAGGGGGCCGGGGAAAAACTGTTTTTT
TRBV2	TRBJ1-6	TRBD1	-	CASSGDSQSPLHF	TGTGCCAGCAGTGGGGACAGCCAGTCACCCCTCCACTTT
TRBV16	TRBJ1-5	TRBD1	-	CASSHSGQGNQPQHF	TGTGCCAGCAGCCATTCTGGACAGGGCAATCAGCCCCAGCATTTT
TRBV6-5	TRBJ1-2	-	-	CASRGGTANYGYTF	TGTGCCAGCAGGGGGGGGACGGCCAACTATGGCTACACCTTC
TRBV5-6	TRBJ1-2	-	-	CASSGPRGYGYTF	TGTGCCAGCAGCGGACCCAGGGGCTATGGCTACACCTTC
TRBV7-2	TRBJ1-2	-	-	CATGGPPKYYGYTF	TGTGCCACCGGCGGGCCCCCGAAATACTATGGCTACACCTTC
TRBV7-8	TRBJ1-3	-	-	CASSLWQGIPGNTIYF	TGTGCCAGCAGCTTATGGCAGGGGATACCTGGAAACACCATATATTTT
TRBV29-1	TRBJ1-1	-	-	CSVAGEGNTEAFF	TGCAGCGTTGCGGGCGAGGGGAACACTGAAGCTTTCTTT
TRBV3-1/TRBV3-2	TRBJ1-6	-	-	CASSHGPFRNSPLHF	TGTGCCAGCAGCCATGGGCCTTTCCGTAATTCACCCCTCCACTTT
TRBV7-2	TRBJ2-5	TRBD1	-	CASSPQGARETQYF	TGTGCCAGCAGCCCACAGGGGGCGCGGGAGACCCAGTACTTC
TRBV6-2/TRBV6-3	TRBJ1-1	-	-	CASSYSITGEAFF	TGTGCCAGCAGTTACTCGATCACAGGTGAAGCTTTCTTT
TRBV12-3/TRBV12-4	TRBJ1-1	TRBD1	-	CASSRTGVTEAFF	TGTGCCAGCAGCCGGACAGGGGTGACTGAAGCTTTCTTT
TRBV5-1	TRBJ1-6	TRBD1	-	CASSFGTANSPLHF	TGCGCCAGCAGTTTCGGGACAGCTAATTCACCCCTCCACTTT
TRBV15	TRBJ1-3	-	-	CATADRPSSGNTIYF	TGTGCCACCGCAGACAGGCCCAGCTCTGGAAACACCATATATTTT
TRBV5-6	TRBJ2-7	TRBD2	-	CASIRRGGSYEQYF	TGTGCCAGCATAAGGCGGGGGGGGTCCTACGAGCAGTACTTC
TRBV29-1	TRBJ1-1	-	-	CSVGAGNTEAFF	TGCAGCGTGGGGGCAGGGAACACTGAAGCTTTCTTT
TRBV11-2	TRBJ1-2	TRBD1	-	CASSLAGQGYGYTF	TGTGCCAGCAGCTTAGCGGGACAGGGATATGGCTACACCTTC
TRBV5-5	TRBJ2-7	-	-	CASSLERLQGSTYEQYF	TGTGCCAGCAGCTTGGAACGGCTTCAGGGGTCCACCTACGAGCAGTACTTC
TRBV6-6	TRBJ2-1	-	-	CASRGDKNEQFF	TGTGCCAGCAGGGGAGACAAAAATGAGCAGTTCTTC
TRBV7-2	TRBJ2-3	TRBD2	-	CASSLFLGGTTDTQYF	TGTGCCAGCAGCTTATTTCTGGGGGGGACCACAGATACGCAGTATTTT
TRBV2	TRBJ1-1	TRBD1	-	CASSLTGYTEAFF	TGTGCCAGCTCCCTGACAGGGTACACTGAAGCTTTCTTT
TRBV6-1	TRBJ1-3	-	-	CASTSGGNTIYF	TGTGCCAGCACTTCAGGCGGAAACACCATATATTTT
TRBV30	TRBJ2-7	TRBD1	-	CAWSPGQASIGEQYF	TGTGCCTGGAGTCCCGGACAGGCGAGTATTGGGGAGCAGTACTTC
TRBV3-1/TRBV3-2	TRBJ1-4	TRBD1	-	CASSQTGGYEKLFF	TGTGCCAGCAGCCAAACAGGGGGGTACGAAAAACTGTTTTTT
TRBV19	TRBJ2-7	-	-	CASSLTGRYEQYF	TGTGCCAGTAGTCTTACAGGGCGCTACGAGCAGTACTTC
TRBV2	TRBJ2-7	TRBD1	-	CASKADRVGEQYF	TGTGCCAGCAAAGCAGACAGGGTCGGAGAGCAGTACTTC
TRBV7-9	TRBJ1-1	-	-	CASSLVGGGRLNTEAFF	TGTGCCAGCAGCTTAGTTGGGGGCGGCCGGTTGAACACTGAAGCTTTCTTT
TRBV6-6	TRBJ2-7	TRBD1	-	CASGDRGRGEQYF	TGTGCCAGCGGAGACAGGGGTCGGGGGGAGCAGTACTTC
TRBV2	TRBJ1-1	TRBD1	-	CASSGRTGKAFF	TGTGCCAGCAGTGGTAGGACAGGGAAAGCTTTCTTT
TRBV30	TRBJ1-5	-	once	CAWSAPAADGNQPQHF	TGTGCCTGGAGTGCGCCCGCGGCAGACGGCAATCAGCCCCAGCATTTT
TRBV3-1/TRBV3-2	TRBJ1-1	-	-	CASSQGVLRTEAFF	TGTGCCAGCAGCCAAGGCGTCTTGCGGACTGAAGCTTTCTTT
TRBV19	TRBJ2-7	-	once	CASSTAGVYEQYF	TGTGCCAGTAGTACGGCCGGGGTTTACGAGCAGTACTTC
TRBV30	TRBJ2-3	-	-	CAWIAADTQYF	TGTGCCTGGATAGCCGCCGATACGCAGTATTTT
TRBV9	TRBJ1-2	-	-	CASSVQGYYGYTF	TGTGCCAGCAGCGTACAGGGCTACTATGGCTACACCTTC